This T cell receptor (beta chain) was sequenced during a study of regulatory T cells in long-lasting Graves disease. Combining iRepertoire HTBI primers with Arm-PCR of CDR3 regions, the authors built TCR beta libraries. TCRdb fed the multiplex PCR reads into MiXCR, producing one record per CDR3 protein. Of roughly 510,000 distinct CDR3 sequences listed, about 16% are singletons. As to time point: newly diagnosed GD, antithyroid drugs for less than 3 months. PBMC RNA served as the TCR library source. At least ten counts were recorded for this clonotype. The CDR3 has 15 residues. Germline-derived CDR1 and CDR2 are MNHEY and SMNVEV (reference sequence). Trimming left V 2 bases short and J 7 bases short, with 15 bases between. This sample also appeared in a second study, on T cells in Graves' hyperthyroidism and ophthalmopathy.

The rearrangement joins TRBV27 to TRBJ2-1; tentative D call: TRBD1 (7 bases). The sequence was obtained from a man younger than 35 with Graves disease. The specimen was peripheral blood mononuclear cells (PBMCs), collected at new diagnosis, from a patient treated with antithyroid drugs. CDR3 DNA: TGTGCCAGCAGTTTAGTATACAGGGGAGGTAATGAGCAGTTCTTC. It encodes CASSLVYRGGNEQFF.